The next 24 T cell receptor beta chains were all read from a single sample in a study of neurological immune-mediated disorders. TCRdb reprocessed the 5' RACE reads with MiXCR, giving one entry per CDR3 protein. In the table there are 50,000 to 80,000 distinct CDR3 sequences, less than 5.5% of which are singletons. The sample consisted of PBMCs. The receptors come from a young man with multiple sclerosis.

This chain joins TRBV7-8 and TRBJ2-3; 12 nucleotides line up with TRBD1. The germline gives CDR1 SGHVS, CDR2 FQNEAQ. V lost 5 bases and J lost 4; bases outside the gene matches: 7. CDR3 size: 16 residues. CDR3 DNA: TGTGCCAGCAGCCTAAACCGGGACAGGGGGCCAGATACGCAGTATTTT. Protein sequence: CASSLNRDRGPDTQYF.

This clonotype was counted a few times. This rearrangement joins TRBV20-1 to TRBJ2-7, with unresolved D. V was pared by 1 base and J by 3 bases, with 7 bases between. The CDR3 extends over 12 amino acids. Germline CDR1 reads DFQATT; CDR2 reads SNEGSKA (reference sequence). DNA for the CDR3: TGCAGTGCTAGAGGACAAAACTACGAGCAGTACTTC. Protein sequence: CSARGQNYEQYF.

Here the CDR3 reads CASSPDSMNTEAFF. For the CDR3, the DNA is TGTGCCAGCTCACCCGACAGCATGAACACTGAAGCTTTCTTT. The V call is TRBV18, the J call TRBJ1-1; possibly TRBD1 for D (5 bases). The length of the CDR3 is 14 residues. Looked up from germline, CDR1 is KGHSH and CDR2 is LQKENI. V dropped 3 bases and J dropped 0 bases, with 8 bases sitting between them.

This clonotype was picked up many times. The chain has TRBV19 and TRBJ1-2, with D unclear. The CDR3 runs to 13 residues. V lost 7 bases and J lost 3, with 12 bases in between. CDR1 and CDR2 from the germline V gene are LNHDA and SQIVND (reference sequence). This CDR3 is CASTLARDYGYTF. Written as DNA, the CDR3 is TGTGCCAGTACCCTCGCTCGGGACTATGGCTACACCTTC.

Many counts were recorded for this clonotype. The chain links TRBV5-5 to TRBJ2-2; D ambiguous. The CDR3 runs 15 residues. The V end lost 0 bases, the J end lost 0 bases, and 6 bases lay between the germline ends. Germline V gives CDR1 SGHKS, CDR2 YYEKEE (reference sequence). The DNA for the CDR3 is TGTGCCAGCAGCTTGGCAACAGCGAACACCGGGGAGCTGTTTTTT. Encoded protein: CASSLATANTGELFF. Complete variable domain (other parts from reference TRBV5-5 and TRBJ2-2): DAGVTQSPTHLIKTRGQQVTLRCSPISGHKSVSWYQQVLGQGPQFIFQYYEKEERGRGNFPDRFSARQFPNYSSELNVNALLLGDSALYLCASSLATANTGELFFGEGSRLTVL.

This clonotype was found a few times. The chain couples TRBV6-2 or TRBV6-3 to TRBJ2-1; weak D call: TRBD2 (5 bases). Trimming took off 4 bases at V and 15 bases at J, with 16 bases between the two ends. Per the germline V gene, CDR1 is MNHEY and CDR2 is SVGEGT. The CDR3 has 12 amino acids. In nucleotides, the CDR3 is TGTGCCAGCAGTTTTGACAATACTAGACCGTTCTTC. Translating gives CASSFDNTRPFF.

The rearrangement links TRBV4-1 to TRBJ2-2; D is possibly TRBD2 (6 bases). There are 15 residues in the CDR3. The V gene lost 3 bases and the J gene lost 2 bases, with 10 bases spanning the gap. Germline V gives CDR1 MGHRA, CDR2 YSYEKL. This chain's CDR3 is CASSQGLLNTGELFF. In DNA form, the CDR3 reads TGCGCCAGCAGCCAGGGACTTCTTAACACCGGGGAGCTGTTTTTT.

This clonotype was detected ten times or more. The rearrangement uses TRBV5-4 and TRBJ2-7, with 8 bases identical to TRBD2. J gave up 7 bases and V 4 bases, and 10 bases lay outside the gene matches. Germline CDR1 reads SGHNT; CDR2 reads YYREEE (reference sequence). This CDR3 is 14 amino acids long. The CDR3 region has the DNA TGTGCCAGCAGCAAAGGACTCGCGGGGGGTGAGCAGTACTTC. Translating it yields CASSKGLAGGEQYF.

Many counts were recorded for this clonotype. In DNA, the CDR3 is TGTGCCAGCAGCCGAGTCCAGGGGGCGAAGGGACACAATGAGCAGTTCTTC. Protein: CASSRVQGAKGHNEQFF. The chain employs TRBV14 and TRBJ2-1; 8 nucleotides line up with TRBD1. This CDR3 comprises 17 residues. CDR1 and CDR2 (germline): SGHDN, FVKESK. Unmatched junction bases numbered 13, after V lost 4 bases and J lost 5 bases.

This clonotype was detected a few times. This rearrangement joins TRBV14 to TRBJ2-7; D is ambiguous. The CDR3 runs 13 residues. CDR1 and CDR2 (germline): SGHDN, FVKESK. V was pared by 1 base and J by 4 bases, with 8 bases between. The CDR3: CASSQVWSYEQYF. The CDR3 coding sequence is TGTGCCAGCAGCCAAGTTTGGAGTTACGAGCAGTACTTC.

This clonotype was picked up many times. The CDR3: CSATDTQLGEQYF. CDR3 nucleotide sequence: TGCAGTGCTACTGACACGCAATTGGGAGAGCAGTACTTC. The V gene is TRBV20-1, the J gene TRBJ2-7, with D unresolved. This CDR3 spans 13 amino acids. CDR1 is DFQATT and CDR2 is SNEGSKA in the germline V gene (reference sequence). Trimming left V 4 bases short and J 7 bases short, with 17 bases between.

This clonotype was seen ten or more times. This chain links TRBV6-1 with TRBJ2-7; 8 bases are a match to TRBD1. CDR3 size: 14 residues. The V and J ends lost 7 bases and 7 bases, in that order; junction bases with no gene match: 12. Germline loops: CDR1 MNHNS, CDR2 SASEGT. The CDR3 loop is CASTLDRAGGEQYV. The CDR3 DNA reads TGTGCCAGCACTCTGGACAGGGCCGGGGGTGAGCAGTACGTC.

The table lists this clonotype with a few counts. CDR3 bases: TGTGCCAGCAGTTCATCAGGAAACAATCAGCCCCAGCATTTT. Translation gives CASSSSGNNQPQHF. The rearrangement joins TRBV28 to TRBJ1-5; D gene ambiguous. The CDR3 is 14 residues long. V gave up 4 bases and J gave up 3 bases, with 10 bases separating them. From germline, CDR1 is MDHEN and CDR2 SYDVKM.

The sample holds many counts of this clonotype. The chain joins TRBV29-1 to TRBJ2-3; 8 positions match TRBD1. Germline assignment: CDR1 SQVTM and CDR2 ANQGSEA. V lost 7 bases, J lost 5 bases, and 11 bases stayed unmatched. There are 14 residues in the CDR3. CDR3 amino acids: CSAELTGEIDTQYF. Here the CDR3 DNA reads TGCAGCGCCGAATTGACAGGGGAAATAGATACGCAGTATTTT.

This clonotype was observed many times. The chain joins TRBV5-1 to TRBJ1-3; no clear D. Between the trimmed V and J ends, which lost 4 bases and 0 bases, there was a span of 14 bases. CDR3 length equals 16 residues. Germline CDR1 and CDR2: SGHRS and YFSETQ. The DNA for the CDR3 is TGCGCCAGCAGCCCTGGAGGGTCCTCCTCTGGAAACACCATATATTTT. This encodes CASSPGGSSSGNTIYF. The entire variable domain, with the rest obtained from reference TRBV5-1 and TRBJ1-3, is as follows: KAGVTQTPRYLIKTRGQQVTLSCSPISGHRSVSWYQQTPGQGLQFLFEYFSETQRNKGNFPGRFSGRQFSNSRSEMNVSTLELGDSALYLCASSPGGSSSGNTIYFGEGSWLTVV.

This clonotype was counted many times. The gene calls are TRBV9 and TRBJ2-3; TRBD2 aligns across 7 bases. The CDR3 spans 15 residues. Germline V gene sequence: CDR1 SGDLS, CDR2 YYNGEE. V dropped 0 bases and J dropped 6; count of bases not matched to a gene: 7. The CDR3 is CASSVEGFGRDTQYF. The CDR3 nucleotides are TGTGCCAGCAGCGTAGAGGGTTTCGGGAGGGATACGCAGTATTTT. Combining the CDR3 with reference TRBV9 and TRBJ2-3 gives the whole variable domain DSGVTQTPKHLITATGQRVTLRCSPRSGDLSVYWYQQSLDQGLQFLIQYYNGEERAKGNILERFSAQQFPDLHSELNLSSLELGDSALYFCASSVEGFGRDTQYFGPGTRLTVL.

The V gene is TRBV10-3, the J gene TRBJ1-2; 7 nucleotides match TRBD1. Germline CDR1 ENHRY, CDR2 SYGVKD. This CDR3 has 13 residues. The V segment lost 4 bases and the J segment 3 bases; nucleotides outside the gene matches: 2. The CDR3 sequence is CAISGTGDYGYTF. CDR3 sequence (DNA): TGTGCCATCAGTGGGACAGGAGACTATGGCTACACCTTC.

Details on this clonotype: Relative to the germline gene, one junction end is altered; a read error may explain this. The V gene is TRBV20-1, the J gene TRBJ1-5; D gene uncertain. The germline gives CDR1 DFQATT, CDR2 SNEGSKA (reference sequence). This CDR3 has 13 amino acids. The CDR3 region is CSARSSPNQPQNF. CDR3 nucleotide sequence: TGCAGTGCTAGATCGTCGCCCAATCAGCCCCAGAATTTT.

This clonotype was seen repeatedly, ten times or more. The rearrangement links TRBV5-4 to TRBJ2-1, with D possibly matching TRBD1 (6 bases). Germline lookup yields CDR1 SGHNT and CDR2 YYREEE (reference sequence). V was trimmed by 4 bases and J by 3 bases, leaving 11 bases between them. The CDR3 runs 14 residues. The CDR3 DNA reads TGTGCCAGCAGCACCCAGGGGAACTACAATGAGCAGTTCTTC. Encoded protein: CASSTQGNYNEQFF.

This chain links TRBV7-8 with TRBJ1-2; maybe TRBD1 (5 bases). The CDR3 spans 13 residues. Germline values: CDR1 SGHVS, CDR2 FQNEAQ. Trimming shortened V by 4 bases and J by 12 bases, and 18 bases separated the two germline ends. The chain's CDR3 is CASSSDGRGAHTF. The CDR3 DNA reads TGTGCCAGCAGCTCCGATGGAAGAGGGGCCCACACCTTC.

This clonotype was observed at least ten times. The rearrangement joins TRBV5-1 to TRBJ1-1; a possible D gene is TRBD1 (6 bases). The germline V gene encodes CDR1 SGHRS and CDR2 YFSETQ. The CDR3 runs 14 residues. Trimming removed 4 bases from V and 1 base from J, with 11 bases in between. CDR3 protein: CASSLQGTNTEAFF. CDR3 nucleotides: TGCGCCAGCAGCCTACAGGGAACGAACACTGAAGCTTTCTTT.

This clonotype was seen ten or more times. This chain links TRBV3-1 with TRBJ1-6; D is undetermined. The V end lost 5 bases, the J end lost 9 bases, and 11 bases lay between the germline ends. CDR3 size: 13 residues. The germline CDR1 and CDR2 sequences are LGHDT and YNNKEL (reference sequence). In DNA form, the CDR3 reads TGTGCCAGCAGCTCCCGGACCCCTTCACCCCTCCACTTT. Its translation is CASSSRTPSPLHF.

As for this clonotype: A much larger clone lies a single base off, so this may be a read error. CDR3 in amino acids: CASSQGDLSSGNTKYF. The CDR3 nucleotides are TGCGCCAGCAGCCAAGGGGACCTGAGCTCTGGAAACACCAAATATTTT. This rearrangement joins TRBV4-1 to TRBJ1-3; possible D gene TRBD1, 5 bases. Germline-derived CDR1 and CDR2 are MGHRA and YSYEKL. The length of the CDR3 is 16 residues.

In its sample, this clonotype was seen many times. The rearrangement links TRBV27 to TRBJ1-6; D remains ambiguous. The V end was cut by 0 bases, the J end by 4 bases, with 7 bases between. The CDR3 is 15 amino acids. Germline V gives CDR1 MNHEY, CDR2 SMNVEV (reference sequence). CDR3 protein: CASSLSGGYNSPLHF. CDR3 in DNA: TGTGCCAGCAGTTTATCGGGAGGGTATAATTCACCCCTCCACTTT.